This T cell receptor (beta chain) was recovered during a study of primary melanoma T cells and metastatic recurrence (dated by TCRdb to between 2020 and 2021). At the level of the whole study: The cohort consisted of approximately 210 primary melanomas of stage T2 to T4, each more than 1 mm thick. Whether T-cell fraction and T-cell repertoire clonality in primary melanoma tumors predicted patient outcome was tested in the study. Progression-free survival was the clinical outcome compared against the T-cell fraction measured by TCR beta sequencing. The sequencing-derived T-cell fraction was compared with histopathological grading of tumor-infiltrating lymphocytes.

Summary of the overall study and its limitations: Compared with adding any other histopathological variable to tumor thickness, adding T-cell fraction reportedly produced a bigger improvement in progression-free survival prediction. The authors presented an effective T-cell-mediated antitumor response in primary melanoma only as a suggestion and not as a demonstrated mechanism. Tumor T-cell fraction was reported to predict progression-free survival independently of thickness, ulceration, mitotic rate and age. A T-cell fraction above 20% appeared protective regardless of ulceration status, mitotic rate or nodal disease.

In this sample, this clone turned up once. Its antigen specificity is not known. Base qualities are not provided; no much larger clone lies one nucleotide away. The CDR3 runs 13 residues from the cysteine to the phenylalanine. Of all the DNA, just the CDR3 is kept, 39 bases in frame from base 1. V is reduced by 2 bases and J by 3 bases, leaving a spacing of 5 bases between them. CDR1 and CDR2 are drawn from the germline V gene: MNHGY, SAAAGT. Each patient's primary melanoma had been surgically resected and was viewed as potentially curable, though still at risk of metastatic recurrence. The protocol used for the library was the immunoSEQ multiplex PCR assay. Primary melanoma tumor tissue underwent high-throughput sequencing of the T-cell receptor beta chain. The paper's processing steps were these. TCRB CDR3 sharing between samples and the distribution of insertions and deletions were included in the repertoire analyses. The predictive value of the T-cell fraction was ranked against histopathological variables by a gradient-boosted model. TCRdb obtained this table from immuneACCESS and retained in-frame rearrangements with V and J assigned. These tables miss some clones; where compared with another copy, unresolved V genes account for less than half of the shortfall, and the remainder is unexplained. V and J calls and clone size come straight from that table; D and trimming were deduced from the DNA. The sample has some 84 clones on record.

Sequenced material: melanoma tumor tissue. The sequence links TRBV6-8 to TRBJ1-5, with no confidently assigned D gene. The sequence was collected from a human donor with melanoma. The DNA sequence follows: TGTGCCAGCAGTTACGAATCCAATCAGCCCCAGCATTTT. Translated, this is CASSYESNQPQHF.